The clone carrying this T cell receptor (beta chain) was picked up many times. This record belongs to a study of read filtering for tumor transcriptome and immune sequencing. The library was built from approximately 400 ng RNA with molecular barcoded adaptors for alpha/delta and beta/gamma chains. TCRdb processed the reads anew with MiXCR; each CDR3 protein has one entry. The sample contains tens of thousands of distinct CDR3 sequences, about a fifth of which appear only once. With 7 bases removed from V and 2 bases from J, the gap between germline ends came to 7 bases. CDR1 MDHEN and CDR2 SYDVKM come from the germline V gene. CDR3 length: 12 residues.

Sequencing was done on a sample of a population of CD138-negative cells sorted from bone marrow. The receptor's source is a donor at least 40 years old with multiple myeloma. The rearrangement joins TRBV28 to TRBJ2-3; D remains unclear. CDR3 in amino acids: CASTDATDTQYF. The CDR3 nucleotides read TGTGCCAGCACCGACGCCACAGATACGCAGTATTTT.